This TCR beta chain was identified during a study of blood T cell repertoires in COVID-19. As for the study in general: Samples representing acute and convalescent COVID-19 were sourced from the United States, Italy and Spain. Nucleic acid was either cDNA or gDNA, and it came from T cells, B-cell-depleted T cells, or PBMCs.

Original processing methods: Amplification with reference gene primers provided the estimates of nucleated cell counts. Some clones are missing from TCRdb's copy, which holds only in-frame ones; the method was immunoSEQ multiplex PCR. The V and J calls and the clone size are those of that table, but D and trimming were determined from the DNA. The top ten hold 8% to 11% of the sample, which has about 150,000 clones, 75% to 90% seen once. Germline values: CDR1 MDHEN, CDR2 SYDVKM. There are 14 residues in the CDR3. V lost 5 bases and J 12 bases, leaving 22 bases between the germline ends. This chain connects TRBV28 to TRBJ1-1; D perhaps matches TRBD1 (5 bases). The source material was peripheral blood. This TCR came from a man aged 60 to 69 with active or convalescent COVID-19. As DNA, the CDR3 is TGTGCCAGCAGTAGTTCCCCAGGGCTCATCGGGTCTTTCTTT. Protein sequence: CASSSSPGLIGSFF.